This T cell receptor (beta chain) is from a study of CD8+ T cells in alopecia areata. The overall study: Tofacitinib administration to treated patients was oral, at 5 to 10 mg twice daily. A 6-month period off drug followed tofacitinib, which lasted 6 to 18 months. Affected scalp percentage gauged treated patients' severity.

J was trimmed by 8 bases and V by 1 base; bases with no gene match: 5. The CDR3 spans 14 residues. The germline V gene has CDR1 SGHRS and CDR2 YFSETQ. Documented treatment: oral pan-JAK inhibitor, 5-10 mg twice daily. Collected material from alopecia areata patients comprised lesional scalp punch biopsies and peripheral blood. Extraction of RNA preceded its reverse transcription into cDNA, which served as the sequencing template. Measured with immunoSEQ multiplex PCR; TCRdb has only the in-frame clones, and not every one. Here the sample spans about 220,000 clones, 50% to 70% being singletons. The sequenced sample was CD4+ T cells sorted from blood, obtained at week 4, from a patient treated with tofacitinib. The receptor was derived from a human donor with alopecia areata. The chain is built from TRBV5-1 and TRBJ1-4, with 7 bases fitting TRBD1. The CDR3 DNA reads TGCGCCAGCAGCTTGTCAGGGGGAGAGGAAAAACTGTTTTTT. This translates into CASSLSGGEEKLFF.